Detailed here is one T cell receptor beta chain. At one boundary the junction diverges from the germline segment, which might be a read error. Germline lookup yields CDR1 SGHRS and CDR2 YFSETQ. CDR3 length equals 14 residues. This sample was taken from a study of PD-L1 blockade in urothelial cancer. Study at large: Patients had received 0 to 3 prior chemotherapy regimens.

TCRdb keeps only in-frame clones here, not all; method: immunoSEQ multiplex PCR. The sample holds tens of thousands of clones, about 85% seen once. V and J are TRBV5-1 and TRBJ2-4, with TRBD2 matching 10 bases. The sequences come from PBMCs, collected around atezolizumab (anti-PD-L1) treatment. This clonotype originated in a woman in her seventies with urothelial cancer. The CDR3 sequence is CASSLGTSENIQYF. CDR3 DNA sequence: TGCGCCAGCAGTTTGGGGACTAGCGAAAACATTCAGTACTTC.